A selection of T cell receptor beta chains follows, all from one sample in a study of blood T cell repertoires in COVID-19. The table came from immunoSEQ multiplex PCR; TCRdb's copy has only in-frame clones and leaves some out. The profile shows roughly 160,000 clones, over 90% of them singletons. Material: peripheral blood. These receptors were taken from a man aged 50 to 60 with acute or convalescent COVID-19. Each CDR3 is given with its conserved first and last residue. The D gene is left open where the match is weak. Size is stated for part of the rows, as once, few or many counts, or as a class when the clone is expanded.

d_call: -; clone_size: -; j_call: TRBJ1-3; v_call: TRBV10-3; cdr3_nt: TGTGCCATCAGTGAGTCCGTAGGAACAGGGTCTGGAAACACCATATATTTT; cdr3_aa: CAISESVGTGSGNTIYF
d_call: -; clone_size: -; j_call: TRBJ2-5; v_call: TRBV15; cdr3_nt: TGTGCCACCAGCAGAGATCTAGGACAAGAGACCCAGTACTTC; cdr3_aa: CATSRDLGQETQYF
d_call: -; clone_size: -; j_call: TRBJ2-3; v_call: TRBV19; cdr3_nt: TGTGCCAGTAGGTTACAGGGCACAGATACGCAGTATTTT; cdr3_aa: CASRLQGTDTQYF
d_call: TRBD2; clone_size: once; j_call: TRBJ2-1; v_call: TRBV4-3; cdr3_nt: TGCGCCAGCAGCCAAATAGCGGGGTTCACTGAGCAGTTCTTC; cdr3_aa: CASSQIAGFTEQFF
d_call: -; clone_size: -; j_call: TRBJ1-2; v_call: TRBV19; cdr3_nt: TGTGCCAGTAGTTGGGCAGCCTCTAACTATGGCTACACCTTC; cdr3_aa: CASSWAASNYGYTF
d_call: TRBD1; clone_size: -; j_call: TRBJ1-2; v_call: TRBV27; cdr3_nt: TGTGCCAGCAGCTCCTCGGGACAGCTCTATGGCTACACCTTC; cdr3_aa: CASSSSGQLYGYTF
d_call: TRBD1; clone_size: few; j_call: TRBJ2-3; v_call: TRBV19; cdr3_nt: TGTGCCAGTAGCAGGGACAGGGCACCAGGCCGCACAGATACGCAGTATTTT; cdr3_aa: CASSRDRAPGRTDTQYF
d_call: -; clone_size: -; j_call: TRBJ2-1; v_call: TRBV7-2; cdr3_nt: TGTGCCAGCAGCATTATGAGCCGGGTGATCTCCTACAATGAGCAGTTCTTC; cdr3_aa: CASSIMSRVISYNEQFF
d_call: -; clone_size: few; j_call: TRBJ2-1; v_call: TRBV7-9; cdr3_nt: TGTGCCAGCAGCTTTGACACTTTACTGTTCTTC; cdr3_aa: CASSFDTLLFF
d_call: TRBD1; clone_size: -; j_call: TRBJ1-6; v_call: TRBV6-5; cdr3_nt: TGTGCCAGCAGTTACCGGACAGGGCCATCACCCCTCCACTTT; cdr3_aa: CASSYRTGPSPLHF
d_call: TRBD1; clone_size: -; j_call: TRBJ2-1; v_call: TRBV29-1; cdr3_nt: TGCAGCGCTTCCCCCGGGACAGCGATCTCCTACAATGAGCAGTTCTTC; cdr3_aa: CSASPGTAISYNEQFF
d_call: -; clone_size: -; j_call: TRBJ1-2; v_call: TRBV29-1; cdr3_nt: TGCAGCGGTCGACAGGCCTATGGCTACACCTTC; cdr3_aa: CSGRQAYGYTF
d_call: TRBD1; clone_size: -; j_call: TRBJ1-5; v_call: TRBV19; cdr3_nt: TGTGCCAGTAGTGCTGACAGGGAAAATCAGCCCCAGCATTTT; cdr3_aa: CASSADRENQPQHF
d_call: -; clone_size: -; j_call: TRBJ1-6; v_call: TRBV4-2; cdr3_nt: TGTGCCAGCAGCCAAGTACAGGCCCCAAATTCACCCCTCCACTTT; cdr3_aa: CASSQVQAPNSPLHF
d_call: TRBD2; clone_size: -; j_call: TRBJ2-1; v_call: TRBV6-4; cdr3_nt: TGTGCCAGCAGCAACGGGAGCGGGAGAGGCTACAATGAGCAGTTCTTC; cdr3_aa: CASSNGSGRGYNEQFF
d_call: TRBD2; clone_size: -; j_call: TRBJ2-3; v_call: TRBV3-1/TRBV3-2; cdr3_nt: TGTGCCAGCAGCCGTAGCGGGGGGGCCACAGATACGCAGTATTTT; cdr3_aa: CASSRSGGATDTQYF
d_call: TRBD2; clone_size: -; j_call: TRBJ2-2; v_call: TRBV2; cdr3_nt: TGTGCCAGCACTCAAGGGGCTAGCGGGGGGATCTACACCGGGGAGCTGTTTTTT; cdr3_aa: CASTQGASGGIYTGELFF
d_call: TRBD2; clone_size: few; j_call: TRBJ2-7; v_call: TRBV7-8; cdr3_nt: TGTGCCAGCAGCTTCCGGACTAGCGCGGATGGCGAGCAGTACTTC; cdr3_aa: CASSFRTSADGEQYF
d_call: TRBD2; clone_size: -; j_call: TRBJ2-7; v_call: TRBV4-2; cdr3_nt: TGTGCCAGCAGCCAGGTAGCGGGAGCCAACTACGAGCAGTACTTC; cdr3_aa: CASSQVAGANYEQYF
d_call: TRBD2; clone_size: -; j_call: TRBJ2-5; v_call: TRBV3-1/TRBV3-2; cdr3_nt: TGTGCCAGCAGCCAACTTTCGGGGGGGCAAGAGACCCAGTACTTC; cdr3_aa: CASSQLSGGQETQYF
d_call: TRBD2; clone_size: -; j_call: TRBJ2-3; v_call: TRBV19; cdr3_nt: TGTGCCAGCGGGACTAGCGGGGGGGTCCGCACAGATACGCAGTATTTT; cdr3_aa: CASGTSGGVRTDTQYF
d_call: -; clone_size: -; j_call: TRBJ2-1; v_call: TRBV7-2; cdr3_nt: TGTGCCAGCAGCTTAGTTGCCGGTAACGAGCAGTTCTTC; cdr3_aa: CASSLVAGNEQFF
d_call: TRBD1; clone_size: -; j_call: TRBJ1-5; v_call: TRBV24-1; cdr3_nt: TGTGCCACCAGTGATCCCGGGACAGGGGCCAATCAGCCCCAGCATTTT; cdr3_aa: CATSDPGTGANQPQHF
d_call: TRBD1; clone_size: -; j_call: TRBJ1-2; v_call: TRBV28; cdr3_nt: TGTGCCAGCAGGAGGACAGGGCCTGGCTACACCTTC; cdr3_aa: CASRRTGPGYTF
d_call: -; clone_size: -; j_call: TRBJ1-5; v_call: TRBV28; cdr3_nt: TGTGCCAGCAGTCTCGGCACAGGGTATAGCAATCAGCCCCAGCATTTT; cdr3_aa: CASSLGTGYSNQPQHF
d_call: -; clone_size: -; j_call: TRBJ1-1; v_call: TRBV18; cdr3_nt: TGTGCCAGCTCACCCCAGGACGACCTGGGGGCCTTGAACACTGAAGCTTTCTTT; cdr3_aa: CASSPQDDLGALNTEAFF
d_call: TRBD1; clone_size: -; j_call: TRBJ1-6; v_call: TRBV6-5; cdr3_nt: TGTGCCAGCAGTCCGGACAGGGCCAATTCACCCCTCCACTTT; cdr3_aa: CASSPDRANSPLHF
d_call: TRBD1; clone_size: -; j_call: TRBJ2-5; v_call: TRBV19; cdr3_nt: TGTGCCAGTACCACGACAGGGGTAGAGACCCAGTACTTC; cdr3_aa: CASTTTGVETQYF
d_call: -; clone_size: -; j_call: TRBJ1-6; v_call: TRBV18; cdr3_nt: TGTGCCAGCTCGAGGGAGGCCAGGTCACCCCTCCACTTT; cdr3_aa: CASSREARSPLHF
d_call: -; clone_size: -; j_call: TRBJ1-3; v_call: TRBV19; cdr3_nt: TGTGCCACCGCAGGGGTAGCTGGAAACACCATATATTTT; cdr3_aa: CATAGVAGNTIYF
d_call: TRBD1; clone_size: -; j_call: TRBJ1-3; v_call: TRBV23-1; cdr3_nt: TGCGCCAGCAGTCAATCTGCCAGGGGGGACCTCACCGGAAACACCATATATTTT; cdr3_aa: CASSQSARGDLTGNTIYF
d_call: -; clone_size: -; j_call: TRBJ2-7; v_call: TRBV2; cdr3_nt: TGTGCCAGCAGTGTCCGACAGGACTCCTACGAGCAGTACTTC; cdr3_aa: CASSVRQDSYEQYF
d_call: TRBD1; clone_size: -; j_call: TRBJ1-3; v_call: TRBV9; cdr3_nt: TGTGCCAGCAGCGAGAAACAGGGGGCCTCTGGAAACACCATATATTTT; cdr3_aa: CASSEKQGASGNTIYF
d_call: TRBD1; clone_size: once; j_call: TRBJ1-6; v_call: TRBV27; cdr3_nt: TGTGCCAGCAGACCTCTACAGGGGAGTGTCCACTTT; cdr3_aa: CASRPLQGSVHF
d_call: TRBD1; clone_size: -; j_call: TRBJ1-2; v_call: TRBV7-2; cdr3_nt: TGTGCCAGCAGCAATCAGGGGGCGGGGTATGGCTACACCTTC; cdr3_aa: CASSNQGAGYGYTF
d_call: TRBD2; clone_size: -; j_call: TRBJ2-1; v_call: TRBV7-2; cdr3_nt: TGTGCCAGCAGCACTAGCGGGGGAAACTACAATGAGCAGTTCTTC; cdr3_aa: CASSTSGGNYNEQFF
d_call: -; clone_size: -; j_call: TRBJ1-5; v_call: TRBV13; cdr3_nt: TGTGCCAGCAGCCAGACGGGGGTCGCAAATCAGCCCCAGCATTTT; cdr3_aa: CASSQTGVANQPQHF
d_call: TRBD1; clone_size: once; j_call: TRBJ1-5; v_call: TRBV19; cdr3_nt: TGTGCCAGTACCCCGAAGGGTCGGGGGACAGGGAGGAATCAGCCCCAGCATTTT; cdr3_aa: CASTPKGRGTGRNQPQHF
d_call: TRBD1; clone_size: -; j_call: TRBJ1-2; v_call: TRBV9; cdr3_nt: TGTGCCAGCAGCTCGGGACAGGGTGATGGCTACACCTTC; cdr3_aa: CASSSGQGDGYTF
d_call: -; clone_size: few; j_call: TRBJ1-1; v_call: TRBV6-5; cdr3_nt: TGTGCCAGCAGTTACTCGTGGCAGGACACTGAAGCTTTCTTT; cdr3_aa: CASSYSWQDTEAFF
d_call: -; clone_size: -; j_call: TRBJ2-3; v_call: TRBV6-5; cdr3_nt: TGTGCCAGCAGTACAGGGTTTGGCACAGATACGCAGTATTTT; cdr3_aa: CASSTGFGTDTQYF
d_call: TRBD1; clone_size: -; j_call: TRBJ2-1; v_call: TRBV6-5; cdr3_nt: TGTGCCAGCAGTTCCGACAGGGGCGGCTACAATGAGCAGTTCTTC; cdr3_aa: CASSSDRGGYNEQFF
d_call: -; clone_size: -; j_call: TRBJ1-3; v_call: TRBV28; cdr3_nt: TGTGCCAGCAGTCGCGGTGGGTCTGGAAACACCATATATTTT; cdr3_aa: CASSRGGSGNTIYF
d_call: -; clone_size: -; j_call: TRBJ1-5; v_call: TRBV6-6; cdr3_nt: TGTGCCAGCAGCTTCGGACATAGTAATCAGCCCCAGCATTTT; cdr3_aa: CASSFGHSNQPQHF
d_call: TRBD1; clone_size: -; j_call: TRBJ1-2; v_call: TRBV19; cdr3_nt: TGTGCCAGTAGTCCCCGGACAGGGGGAAGGGATGGCTACACCTTC; cdr3_aa: CASSPRTGGRDGYTF
d_call: TRBD2; clone_size: -; j_call: TRBJ2-5; v_call: TRBV6-6; cdr3_nt: TGTGCCAGCAGTCGTAGACTAGCGGGGGGTGGGTACCAAGAGACCCAGTACTTC; cdr3_aa: CASSRRLAGGGYQETQYF
d_call: TRBD2; clone_size: -; j_call: TRBJ2-1; v_call: TRBV2; cdr3_nt: TGTGCCAGCAGTGCTAGCGGGGTCAATGAGCAGTTCTTC; cdr3_aa: CASSASGVNEQFF
d_call: -; clone_size: once; j_call: TRBJ2-3; v_call: TRBV10-3; cdr3_nt: TGTGCCATCAGTGATGTGGGAGTCTCAGATACGCAGTATTTT; cdr3_aa: CAISDVGVSDTQYF
d_call: -; clone_size: -; j_call: TRBJ2-2; v_call: TRBV2; cdr3_nt: TGTGCCAGCAGCCTACGAGCGCGGGACGGGGAGCTGTTTTTT; cdr3_aa: CASSLRARDGELFF
d_call: -; clone_size: -; j_call: TRBJ1-1; v_call: TRBV11-2; cdr3_nt: TGTGCCAGCAGCTTATCATTGGCAGACACTGAAGCTTTCTTT; cdr3_aa: CASSLSLADTEAFF